This entry lists 29 T cell receptor beta chains sequenced from one sample in a study of blood T cell repertoires in COVID-19. Generated by immunoSEQ multiplex PCR, the TCRdb table keeps only in-frame clones and is missing some. The sample has some 160,000 clones, 85% to 90% seen once. Input material: peripheral blood. The receptors shown here come from a woman aged 60-75 years with active COVID-19.

The gene calls are TRBV4-3 and TRBJ2-1, with 9 bases identical to TRBD2. Unmatched junction bases numbered 6, after V lost 1 base and J lost 5 bases. Germline loops: CDR1 LGHNA, CDR2 YSLEER. CDR3 length: 16 amino acids. The chain's CDR3 is CASSQAAGGSHNEQFF. CDR3 bases: TGCGCCAGCAGCCAAGCTGCGGGAGGGTCCCACAATGAGCAGTTCTTC.

CDR3 in amino acids: CASSQERSSGYQETQYF. CDR3 DNA: TGTGCCAGCAGCCAAGAGAGGTCAAGCGGGTACCAAGAGACCCAGTACTTC. This sequence joins TRBV3-1 (or the pseudogene TRBV3-2) and TRBJ2-5; the D gene is possibly TRBD2 (6 bases). The CDR3 extends over 17 amino acids. V lost 0 bases to trimming and J lost 0 bases, with 14 bases between them. The germline gives CDR1 LGHDT, CDR2 YNNKEL (reference sequence).

The chain combines TRBV11-2 with TRBJ1-1; a weak D match, TRBD1 (5 bases). The CDR3 contains 15 residues. Between the trimmed V and J ends, which lost 1 base and 1 base, there was a span of 10 bases. The germline V gene encodes CDR1 SGHAT and CDR2 FQNNGV. The CDR3 reads CASSLGRQRNTEAFF. CDR3 DNA: TGTGCCAGCAGCTTAGGCAGACAGCGGAACACTGAAGCTTTCTTT.

This rearrangement joins TRBV7-3 to TRBJ2-5; perhaps TRBD2 as D (5 bases). V dropped 4 bases and J dropped 1 base, with 16 bases sitting between them. The CDR3 has 16 residues. Looked up from germline, CDR1 is SGHTA and CDR2 is FQGTGA. CDR3 protein: CASSSGLQRAQETQYF. CDR3 coding DNA: TGTGCCAGCAGCTCCGGACTCCAAAGGGCCCAAGAGACCCAGTACTTC.

The rearrangement uses TRBV5-1 and TRBJ1-2; D is perhaps TRBD1 (6 bases). From germline, CDR1 is SGHRS and CDR2 YFSETQ. Deletions cut 0 bases from V and 6 bases from J, with 9 bases between. The CDR3 is 13 residues long. CDR3 in DNA: TGCGCCAGCAGCTTGGACAGGGACGATGGCTACACCTTC. It yields the protein CASSLDRDDGYTF.

The chain has TRBV6-1 and TRBJ1-3; TRBD1 aligns across 8 bases. The CDR3 sequence is 16 residues long. CDR1 is MNHNS, CDR2 SASEGT, per germline. V shed 2 bases, J shed 3 bases, and the junction held 6 bases outside the gene matches. CDR3 amino acids: CASSEPGGAYGNTIYF. Here the CDR3 DNA reads TGTGCCAGCAGTGAACCAGGGGGCGCGTATGGAAACACCATATATTTT.

The chain employs TRBV5-4 and TRBJ2-5; the match to TRBD2 covers 12 bases. V shed 2 bases and J 3 bases; nucleotides not matched to a gene: 2. This CDR3 is built from 15 residues. CDR1 and CDR2 (germline): SGHNT, YYREEE (reference sequence). The CDR3 DNA reads as TGTGCCAGCAGCTTCAGACTAGCGGGAGAAGAGACCCAGTACTTC. Protein sequence: CASSFRLAGEETQYF. The whole variable domain, remainder taken from reference TRBV5-4 and TRBJ2-5, is ETGVTQSPTHLIKTRGQQVTLRCSSQSGHNTVSWYQQALGQGPQFIFQYYREEENGRGNFPPRFSGLQFPNYSSELNVNALELDDSALYLCASSFRLAGEETQYFGPGTRLLVL.

The chain employs TRBV7-2 and TRBJ2-1, with 10 bases lining up with TRBD1. V trimming: 8 bases; J trimming: 12 bases; junction bases outside the gene matches: 10. CDR3 length equals 13 residues. Germline V gene lookup returns CDR1 SGHTA and CDR2 FQGNSA. Written as DNA, the CDR3 is TGTGCCAGCCGGACAGGGGGATCCCTTGGGCAGTTCTTC. This codes for CASRTGGSLGQFF.

This clone showed up just once. This chain joins TRBV6-5 and TRBJ1-2; a weak D match, TRBD1 (5 bases). The CDR3 runs 13 residues. Germline-derived CDR1 and CDR2 are MNHEY and SVGAGI. The ends were cut back, 4 bases at V and 4 bases at J, with 10 bases in the middle. The CDR3 region is CASSSLGGYGYTF. The CDR3 region has the DNA TGTGCCAGCAGTTCACTCGGGGGCTATGGCTACACCTTC.

The chain couples TRBV11-2 to TRBJ1-1; no clear D. The CDR3 loop spans 14 amino acids. Germline V CDR1 and CDR2: SGHAT, FQNNGV. The V and J ends lost 1 base and 0 bases respectively, with 6 bases between them. The DNA of the CDR3 is TGTGCCAGCAGCTTAGCTCTCGTGAACACTGAAGCTTTCTTT. This translates into CASSLALVNTEAFF.

J is TRBJ1-2 and V is TRBV6-5; D is undetermined. The CDR3 runs 13 residues. V gave up 5 bases and J gave up 0 bases, with 7 bases separating them. Per the germline V gene, CDR1 is MNHEY and CDR2 is SVGAGI. As DNA, the CDR3 is TGTGCCAGCAGTCCATCGGCTAACTATGGCTACACCTTC. Translation gives CASSPSANYGYTF.

The rearrangement joins TRBV28 to TRBJ2-7; perhaps TRBD2 as D (5 bases). The V gene lost 7 bases and the J gene lost 6 bases, with 22 bases spanning the gap. From germline, CDR1 is MDHEN and CDR2 SYDVKM. The CDR3 length is 15 residues. CDR3 amino acids: CASTEIERAGTEQYF. CDR3 nucleotides: TGTGCCAGCACCGAGATCGAAAGGGCGGGCACCGAGCAGTACTTC.

CDR3 sequence reads: CASSPGHRNTEAFF. For the CDR3, the DNA is TGTGCCAGCAGCCCTGGACACCGGAACACTGAAGCTTTCTTT. The rearrangement uses TRBV5-8 and TRBJ1-1; tentatively, D is TRBD1 (5 bases). CDR1 is SGHTS, CDR2 YDEGEE, per germline. The CDR3 totals 14 residues. V shed 4 bases and J shed 1 base, with 11 bases lying between them.

V and J are TRBV18 and TRBJ2-7; 8 positions match TRBD2. The CDR3 totals 16 residues. CDR1 KGHSH and CDR2 LQKENI come from the germline V gene. V was pared by 3 bases and J by 2 bases, with 9 bases of the junction left unmatched. Here the CDR3 reads CASSPQLARGAYEQYF. The CDR3 nucleotides read TGTGCCAGCTCACCGCAACTAGCGCGGGGGGCCTACGAGCAGTACTTC.

The count of this clone is one. The chain links TRBV14 to TRBJ2-1; 11 positions agree with TRBD2. V was clipped by 5 bases and J by 6 bases; unmatched bases: 12. The V gene's germline CDR1 is SGHDN and CDR2 FVKESK. There are 17 residues in the CDR3. The DNA of the CDR3 is TGTGCCAGCAGCTTTTACCCGGGACTAGCGGCATCCAATGAGCAGTTCTTC. This sequence encodes CASSFYPGLAASNEQFF. Using reference TRBV14 and TRBJ2-1 for the parts outside the CDR3, the full variable domain is EAGVTQFPSHSVIEKGQTVTLRCDPISGHDNLYWYRRVMGKEIKFLLHFVKESKQDESGMPNNRFLAERTGGTYSTLKVQPAELEDSGVYFCASSFYPGLAASNEQFFGPGTRLTVL.

The chain recombines TRBV5-1 with TRBJ2-6; D possibly corresponds to TRBD1 (6 bases). The CDR3 spans 16 residues. Germline-derived CDR1 and CDR2 are SGHRS and YFSETQ. V gave up 7 bases and J gave up 0 bases, with 14 bases separating them. The chain's CDR3 is CASRRDILSGANVLTF. CDR3 nucleotide sequence: TGCGCCAGCCGCCGGGACATTCTCTCTGGGGCCAACGTCCTGACTTTC.

The chain uses TRBV4-2 and TRBJ2-3, with 8 nucleotides matching TRBD2. Trimming cost V 1 base and J 5 bases; bases outside gene matches: 2. The CDR3 has 14 amino acids. Germline V lookup: CDR1 LGHNA, CDR2 YNFKEQ. CDR3 in amino acids: CASSQVTSGDTQYF. The DNA for the CDR3 is TGTGCCAGCAGCCAAGTTACTAGCGGAGATACGCAGTATTTT.

This chain joins TRBV11-2 and TRBJ1-3, with a possible D match to TRBD1 (6 bases). This CDR3 comprises 15 residues. Trimming pared 1 base from V and 4 bases from J, leaving 11 bases between. Per the germline V gene, CDR1 is SGHAT and CDR2 is FQNNGV. The CDR3 protein is CASSLAIGQGNTIYF. The CDR3 bases are TGTGCCAGCAGCTTAGCGATCGGACAGGGAAACACCATATATTTT.

The CDR3 spells CASSRRLAGGDYEQYF. The DNA of the CDR3 is TGTGCCAGCAGTCGGCGACTAGCGGGAGGGGACTACGAGCAGTACTTC. The rearrangement joins TRBV27 to TRBJ2-7; 14 positions agree with TRBD2. This CDR3 region has 16 residues. V was pared by 5 bases and J by 3 bases, with 6 bases of the junction left unmatched. In germline, CDR1 is MNHEY, CDR2 SMNVEV (reference sequence).

The J gene is TRBJ1-4, the V gene TRBV29-1, with TRBD1 matching over 9 bases. CDR3 length: 14 residues. V shed 6 bases, J shed 7 bases, and the junction held 9 bases outside the gene matches. Germline V gene sequence: CDR1 SQVTM, CDR2 ANQGSEA. The CDR3 is CSVRTGAWGEKLFF. Here the CDR3 DNA reads TGCAGCGTCCGGACAGGGGCCTGGGGTGAAAAACTGTTTTTT.

This chain links TRBV11-2 with TRBJ1-2, with unresolved D. The length of the CDR3 is 13 residues. The germline V gene has CDR1 SGHAT and CDR2 FQNNGV. V lost 1 base, J lost 3 bases, and 6 bases lay in between. The CDR3 DNA reads TGTGCCAGCAGCTTAGCGGGTGACTATGGCTACACCTTC. Amino acid sequence: CASSLAGDYGYTF.

The V and J genes are TRBV5-5 and TRBJ2-5; a weak D match, TRBD2 (7 bases). The CDR3 length is 13 residues. Germline V gene sequence: CDR1 SGHKS, CDR2 YYEKEE (reference sequence). Trimming shortened V by 5 bases and J by 3 bases, and 11 bases separated the two germline ends. The CDR3 region is CASSWGGEETQYF. The CDR3 DNA is TGTGCCAGCAGTTGGGGGGGCGAAGAGACCCAGTACTTC.

V is TRBV7-9 and J is TRBJ2-5, with TRBD1 as a possible D gene (6 bases). V lost 5 bases, J lost 1 base, and 14 bases lay in between. CDR3 size: 15 residues. CDR1 and CDR2 from the germline V gene are SEHNR and FQNEAQ (reference sequence). For the CDR3, the DNA is TGTGCCAGCAGCCCCGTCGGGACACCCCAAGAGACCCAGTACTTC. Its translation is CASSPVGTPQETQYF. Looking up the rest from reference TRBV7-9 and TRBJ2-5 gives the full variable domain: DTGVSQNPRHKITKRGQNVTFRCDPISEHNRLYWYRQTLGQGPEFLTYFQNEAQLEKSRLLSDRFSAERPKGSFSTLEIQRTEQGDSAMYLCASSPVGTPQETQYFGPGTRLLVL.

The rearrangement uses TRBV7-9 and TRBJ2-5; TRBD1 might be the D (5 bases). Germline V lookup: CDR1 SEHNR, CDR2 FQNEAQ (reference sequence). Trimming pared 8 bases from V and 5 bases from J, leaving 18 bases between. The CDR3 sequence is 14 residues long. The CDR3 region is CASVQASEAETQYF. As DNA, the CDR3 is TGTGCCAGCGTACAGGCGTCCGAAGCGGAGACCCAGTACTTC. The variable domain in full, completed from reference TRBV7-9 and TRBJ2-5, reads DTGVSQNPRHKITKRGQNVTFRCDPISEHNRLYWYRQTLGQGPEFLTYFQNEAQLEKSRLLSDRFSAERPKGSFSTLEIQRTEQGDSAMYLCASVQASEAETQYFGPGTRLLVL.

The rearrangement links TRBV4-1 to TRBJ1-6; no definite D call. CDR1 is MGHRA, CDR2 YSYEKL, per germline. This CDR3 is built from 13 residues. V shed 1 base and J shed 8 bases, with 6 bases lying between them. CDR3 sequence reads: CASSQALDSPLHF. The CDR3 DNA is TGCGCCAGCAGCCAAGCCCTTGATTCACCCCTCCACTTT.

The chain combines TRBV15 with TRBJ2-7, with 7 bases that match TRBD1. Germline CDR1 and CDR2: LNHNV and YYDKDF (reference sequence). V was pared by 0 bases and J by 5 bases, with 7 bases of the junction left unmatched. This CDR3 contains 15 residues. The CDR3: CATSRDLGQWDEQYF. The CDR3 coding sequence is TGTGCCACCAGCAGAGATCTGGGACAGTGGGACGAGCAGTACTTC.

This clone was counted a single time. J is TRBJ2-3 and V is TRBV28; TRBD2 matches at 9 bases. The V gene's germline CDR1 is MDHEN and CDR2 SYDVKM. The CDR3 loop spans 16 amino acids. V lost 5 bases, J lost 6 bases, and 12 bases stayed unmatched. The CDR3 nucleotides are TGTGCCAGCAGTGGGAGCGGGAGGATAGGGCTCGATACGCAGTATTTT. This codes for CASSGSGRIGLDTQYF.

This clone was seen just once. The CDR3 here is CASSGLGQGKDEQYF. DNA of the CDR3: TGTGCCAGCAGCGGATTGGGACAGGGAAAGGACGAGCAGTACTTC. J is TRBJ2-7 and V is TRBV9; 9 bases map to TRBD1. The CDR3 extends over 15 amino acids. With 3 bases clipped from V and 5 bases from J, the junction kept 9 bases outside the gene matches. Germline V gene sequence: CDR1 SGDLS, CDR2 YYNGEE.

This chain links TRBV28 with TRBJ1-2; D is perhaps TRBD1 (5 bases). With 8 bases removed from V and 1 base from J, the gap between germline ends came to 14 bases. The CDR3 is 14 residues long. Germline lookup yields CDR1 MDHEN and CDR2 SYDVKM. For the CDR3, the DNA is TGTGCCAGCTTCGGGGGGTCCCTTAACTATGGCTACACCTTC. This gives the protein CASFGGSLNYGYTF.